A single sample gave rise to the 32 T cell receptor beta chains below, sequenced in a study of blood T cell repertoires in COVID-19 (dated by TCRdb to the early 2020s). Receptor libraries were prepared by the immunoSEQ multiplex PCR assay. The table comes from immuneACCESS by way of TCRdb, which keeps in-frame sequences with V and J called. Part of the clones is missing from these tables; in studies checked, under half for an unresolved V gene and the rest for unknown reasons. In this sample the table shows approximately 200,000 clones, around nine tenths of which occur a single time. About 4% of the sample comes from the top ten. The sample taken for sequencing was PBMCs or T cells enriched from blood (not recorded which). The receptor source for this set is a woman aged 25 to 39 who had been exposed to COVID-19.

The chain uses TRBV24-1 and TRBJ2-1, with 12 nucleotides matching TRBD2. J lost 4 bases, V lost 3 bases, and 3 bases had no gene match. This CDR3 is built from 16 residues. Germline V lookup: CDR1 KGHDR, CDR2 SFDVKD. For the CDR3, the DNA is TGTGCCACCAGTGATCGGACTAGCGGGATTTACAATGAGCAGTTCTTC. Translating gives CATSDRTSGIYNEQFF.

The rearrangement joins TRBV9 to TRBJ2-1; 8 bases line up with TRBD2. The ends lost 10 bases at V and 2 bases at J; junction bases unmatched: 14. The germline CDR1 and CDR2 sequences are SGDLS and YYNGEE. CDR3 size: 16 residues. CDR3 loop: CAPSARGGITYNEQFF. The CDR3 DNA reads TGTGCCCCCAGCGCCCGGGGGGGGATCACCTACAATGAGCAGTTCTTC.

The chain has TRBV6-5 and TRBJ1-2, with D perhaps matching TRBD1 (6 bases). The CDR3 has 14 amino acids. The germline V and J ends were trimmed by 2 bases and 7 bases, with 14 bases remaining between them. CDR1 and CDR2 from the germline V gene are MNHEY and SVGAGI. CDR3: CASSYSPTGTGYTF. CDR3 coding DNA: TGTGCCAGCAGTTACAGCCCGACAGGTACTGGCTACACCTTC.

The table lists this clone with a count of one. The chain recombines TRBV5-6 with TRBJ1-5; D gene ambiguous. Trimming pared 2 bases from V and 6 bases from J, leaving 15 bases between. From germline, CDR1 is SGHDT and CDR2 YYEEEE. The CDR3 spans 15 residues. The CDR3 loop is CASSFRAGVVQPQHF. In nucleotides, the CDR3 is TGTGCCAGCAGCTTTCGGGCGGGTGTAGTTCAGCCCCAGCATTTT.

J is TRBJ2-2 and V is TRBV11-2; TRBD2 matches 10 bases. V lost 6 bases, J lost 6 bases, and 7 bases stayed unmatched. The CDR3 is 15 residues long. CDR1 SGHAT and CDR2 FQNNGV come from the germline V gene. This chain's CDR3 is CASSSLAGAAGELFF. The CDR3 nucleotides are TGTGCCAGCAGTAGCCTAGCGGGAGCGGCCGGGGAGCTGTTTTTT.

The V gene is TRBV20-1, the J gene TRBJ2-1; D possibly corresponds to TRBD1 (6 bases). The CDR3 runs 17 residues. The V gene's germline CDR1 is DFQATT and CDR2 SNEGSKA (reference sequence). V was shortened by 3 bases and J by 0 bases, with 18 bases between the two germline ends. The CDR3 DNA follows: TGCAGTGCTAGTGGGGCTCGGACAGACTTCTCCTACAATGAGCAGTTCTTC. Translating gives CSASGARTDFSYNEQFF.

The chain combines TRBV19 with TRBJ2-1; 11 bases are a match to TRBD2. V lost 8 bases to trimming and J lost 8 bases; unmatched junction nucleotides: 20. The CDR3 is 18 residues long. From germline, CDR1 is LNHDA and CDR2 SQIVND (reference sequence). CDR3 bases: TGTGCCAGTTTCGGACAGGGGAGTAGCGGGAGGGCCCGGGATGAGCAGTTCTTC. Translation: CASFGQGSSGRARDEQFF.

The chain links TRBV7-9 to TRBJ1-4; possibly TRBD1 for D (5 bases). Germline loops: CDR1 SEHNR, CDR2 FQNEAQ (reference sequence). CDR3 size: 13 residues. V lost 7 bases and J lost 7, with 13 bases in between. This CDR3 is CASTGARGEKLFF. DNA of the CDR3: TGTGCCAGCACTGGGGCTAGGGGTGAAAAACTGTTTTTT.

This clone was seen a handful of times. The V gene is TRBV27, the J gene TRBJ1-5; no clear D gene. The V end was cut by 3 bases, the J end by 11 bases, with 20 bases between. CDR3 length: 15 amino acids. Germline CDR1 and CDR2: MNHEY and SMNVEV (reference sequence). The CDR3 bases are TGTGCCAGCAGTTTCCTTCCGCTACTCCGGGAATCCCAGCATTTT. As protein: CASSFLPLLRESQHF.

This chain links TRBV28 with TRBJ2-1; 10 bases align to TRBD2. V lost 6 bases and J lost 9; bases outside the gene matches: 11. The CDR3 length is 15 residues. CDR1 and CDR2 (germline): MDHEN, SYDVKM. The CDR3 sequence: CASRSSGSGVVEQFF. In DNA form, the CDR3 reads TGTGCCAGCAGGTCTAGCGGGAGTGGAGTGGTTGAGCAGTTCTTC.

The CDR3 DNA reads TGTGCCAGCAGCCAAGAGTCCCAAAATAGCAATCAGCCCCAGCATTTT. Translating gives CASSQESQNSNQPQHF. This chain connects TRBV3-1 (or the pseudogene TRBV3-2) to TRBJ1-5; D remains unclear. CDR1 LGHDT and CDR2 YNNKEL come from the germline V gene (reference sequence). This CDR3 contains 16 residues. V lost 0 bases and J lost 0, with 9 bases in between.

In its sample, this clone was seen a few times. The chain has TRBV28 and TRBJ1-1, with 8 bases lining up with TRBD1. V lost 5 bases, J lost 4 bases, and 15 bases stayed unmatched. CDR1 and CDR2 (germline): MDHEN, SYDVKM. The length of the CDR3 is 17 residues. The CDR3 DNA sequence: TGTGCCAGCAGTACCACCGACAGGGGTCATGGTACCACTGAAGCTTTCTTT. Protein: CASSTTDRGHGTTEAFF.

The V and J genes are TRBV27 and TRBJ2-6, with D unresolved. The CDR3 covers 15 residues. Trimming shortened V by 4 bases and J by 0 bases, and 7 bases separated the two germline ends. Germline CDR1 is MNHEY and CDR2 is SMNVEV (reference sequence). This CDR3 is CASSSPLSGANVLTF. The CDR3 nucleotides are TGTGCCAGCAGTTCCCCCCTCTCTGGGGCCAACGTCCTGACTTTC.

In DNA form, the CDR3 reads TGTGCCAGTAGTATGAAAGGAGCCCGGTCCAGCCCTTCCCTCTTATACCAGCATTTT. Protein sequence: CASSMKGARSSPSLLYQHF. The rearrangement links TRBV19 to TRBJ1-5, with D hard to call. Trimming removed 3 bases from V and 12 bases from J, with 33 bases in between. The CDR3 length is 19 residues. CDR1 is LNHDA and CDR2 is SQIVND in the germline V gene (reference sequence).

The sample holds a few counts of this clone. The chain employs TRBV7-9 and TRBJ1-6; perhaps TRBD1 as D (5 bases). V lost 1 base and J lost 10, with 11 bases in between. The CDR3 sequence is 14 residues long. Germline V gene sequence: CDR1 SEHNR, CDR2 FQNEAQ (reference sequence). CDR3 amino acids: CASSLEGGESPLHF. For the CDR3, the DNA is TGTGCCAGCAGCTTAGAGGGAGGGGAATCACCCCTCCACTTT. Together with reference TRBV7-9 and TRBJ1-6, the CDR3 gives the full variable domain: DTGVSQNPRHKITKRGQNVTFRCDPISEHNRLYWYRQTLGQGPEFLTYFQNEAQLEKSRLLSDRFSAERPKGSFSTLEIQRTEQGDSAMYLCASSLEGGESPLHFGNGTRLTVT.

The chain employs TRBV10-2 and TRBJ2-5; D might be TRBD1 or TRBD2, each matching 5 bases. The V end lost 8 bases, the J end lost 3 bases, and 13 bases lay between the germline ends. The CDR3 has 13 amino acids. The germline V gene has CDR1 WSHSY and CDR2 SAAADI. DNA of the CDR3: TGCGCCAGCCGTGGGGGAGTTGAAGAGACCCAGTACTTC. Its translation: CASRGGVEETQYF.

The chain is built from TRBV20-1 and TRBJ1-2, with TRBD1 matching 9 bases. The CDR3 loop spans 16 amino acids. Germline lookup yields CDR1 DFQATT and CDR2 SNEGSKA (reference sequence). The V and J ends lost 3 bases and 0 bases, in that order; junction bases with no gene match: 8. CDR3 nucleotides: TGCAGTGCTAGTTCCCCGGGACAGGGCACTAACTATGGCTACACCTTC. It encodes CSASSPGQGTNYGYTF.

This chain connects TRBV18 to TRBJ1-3; no firm D call. Trimming pared 4 bases from V and 4 bases from J, leaving 20 bases between. Germline CDR1 and CDR2: KGHSH and LQKENI. The CDR3 consists of 17 residues. CDR3 sequence reads: CASSLPLRGMIGNTIYF. The CDR3, as DNA: TGTGCCAGCTCACTACCCCTACGGGGTATGATCGGAAACACCATATATTTT.

This clone was observed a single time. The chain combines TRBV6-5 with TRBJ1-4; 8 positions agree with TRBD1. The CDR3 sequence is 14 residues long. The V and J ends lost 5 bases and 8 bases, in that order; junction bases with no gene match: 7. In germline, CDR1 is MNHEY, CDR2 SVGAGI. CDR3 DNA sequence: TGTGCCAGCAGTCGCGGACAGGGTGGCGAAAAACTGTTTTTT. Translation gives CASSRGQGGEKLFF.

The rearrangement uses TRBV10-1 and TRBJ1-3, with 7 nucleotides matching TRBD1. The V and J ends lost 6 bases and 3 bases, in that order; junction bases with no gene match: 11. The CDR3 is made up of 16 amino acids. Germline CDR1 is WNHNN and CDR2 is SYGVQD (reference sequence). Here the CDR3 reads CASSGPGRTGGNTIYF. DNA of the CDR3: TGCGCCAGCAGCGGGCCGGGCCGGACAGGTGGAAACACCATATATTTT.

For this clone: The sample carries other DNA sequences with the same CDR3. The chain uses TRBV20-1 and TRBJ2-7; 9 bases align to TRBD1. V shed 6 bases, J shed 5 bases, and the junction held 2 bases outside the gene matches. Germline V gene data show CDR1 as DFQATT and CDR2 as SNEGSKA (reference sequence). This CDR3 spans 11 amino acids. CDR3 nucleotides: TGCAGTGCGTGGACAGGGGACGAGCAGTACTTC. Translation: CSAWTGDEQYF.

J is TRBJ1-1 and V is TRBV6-5; D gene ambiguous. This CDR3 is built from 11 residues. Germline V gives CDR1 MNHEY, CDR2 SVGAGI. Trimming shortened V by 9 bases and J by 3 bases, and 8 bases separated the two germline ends. CDR3 loop: CASYRYTEAFF. The CDR3, as DNA: TGTGCCAGTTATCGGTACACTGAAGCTTTCTTT.

J is TRBJ2-7 and V is TRBV19; weak D call: TRBD1 (6 bases). Germline lookup yields CDR1 LNHDA and CDR2 SQIVND (reference sequence). Trimming cost V 3 bases and J 3 bases, with 9 bases left between them. The CDR3 extends over 13 amino acids. Here the CDR3 reads CASSIGTNYEQYF. Written as DNA, the CDR3 is TGTGCCAGTAGTATTGGGACAAACTACGAGCAGTACTTC.

This clone was observed a single time. This chain links TRBV18 with TRBJ1-5; possibly TRBD1 for D (5 bases). Germline lookup yields CDR1 KGHSH and CDR2 LQKENI. V was pared by 4 bases and J by 9 bases, with 16 bases between. The CDR3 consists of 14 residues. CDR3 loop: CASSHRDSLAPQHF. CDR3 nucleotides: TGTGCCAGCTCACACCGGGACTCCCTGGCGCCCCAGCATTTT.

The gene calls are TRBV28 and TRBJ2-4; D gene ambiguous. The germline V and J ends were trimmed by 2 bases and 7 bases, with 12 bases remaining between them. CDR1 and CDR2 (germline): MDHEN, SYDVKM. CDR3 length: 14 amino acids. CDR3 nucleotide sequence: TGTGCCAGCAGTTTAGGAGTCCGTAGGAACATTCAGTACTTC. It codes for CASSLGVRRNIQYF.

V and J are TRBV2 and TRBJ1-1; no reliable D call. Germline lookup yields CDR1 SNHLY and CDR2 FYNNEI. CDR3 length equals 13 residues. V lost 7 bases and J 1 base, leaving 10 bases between the germline ends. The CDR3 bases are TGTGCCAGCACGGAGAACCCGAACACTGAAGCTTTCTTT. It encodes CASTENPNTEAFF.

This sequence joins TRBV5-1 and TRBJ1-3; 12 nucleotides match TRBD1. The germline gives CDR1 SGHRS, CDR2 YFSETQ. This CDR3 has 19 amino acids. Trimming at V came to 7 bases and at J to 2 bases, leaving 16 bases not matched to a gene. This chain's CDR3 is CASGPGTGGAPVTGNTIYF. The CDR3 coding sequence is TGCGCCAGCGGCCCCGGGACAGGGGGCGCCCCGGTTACTGGAAACACCATATATTTT.

The rearrangement joins TRBV27 to TRBJ1-1; possible D gene TRBD1, 6 bases. Germline loops: CDR1 MNHEY, CDR2 SMNVEV (reference sequence). V lost 6 bases to trimming and J lost 4 bases, with 15 bases between them. The CDR3 is 14 amino acids. The CDR3 DNA reads TGTGCCAGCAGACTACAGGGAGGGGTCACTGAAGCTTTCTTT. It codes for CASRLQGGVTEAFF.

The J gene is TRBJ1-5, the V gene TRBV19, with unresolved D. Germline V gives CDR1 LNHDA, CDR2 SQIVND (reference sequence). V shed 8 bases and J shed 3 bases, with 8 bases lying between them. The CDR3 runs 12 residues. The DNA of the CDR3 is TGTGCCAGTCGTCAGTACAATCAGCCCCAGCATTTT. Amino acid sequence: CASRQYNQPQHF. The complete variable domain, with remaining parts taken from reference TRBV19 and TRBJ1-5, reads DGGITQSPKYLFRKEGQNVTLSCEQNLNHDAMYWYRQDPGQGLRLIYYSQIVNDFQKGDIAEGYSVSREKKESFPLTVTSAQKNPTAFYLCASRQYNQPQHFGDGTRLSIL.

V gene TRBV6-1 combines with J gene TRBJ1-2; 12 nucleotides agree with TRBD1. The germline V gene encodes CDR1 MNHNS and CDR2 SASEGT. CDR3 length equals 17 residues. J gave up 4 bases and V 2 bases, and 8 bases lay outside the gene matches. This CDR3 is CASSELPGQGALYGYTF. The CDR3 nucleotides read TGTGCCAGCAGTGAATTGCCGGGACAGGGGGCTCTCTATGGCTACACCTTC.

V gene TRBV9 combines with J gene TRBJ2-1, with 12 bases that match TRBD2. The length of the CDR3 is 15 residues. V dropped 2 bases and J dropped 10; count of bases not matched to a gene: 7. Germline V gene lookup returns CDR1 SGDLS and CDR2 YYNGEE. The CDR3 loop is CASSVTSGSRGEQFF. CDR3 in DNA: TGTGCCAGCAGCGTGACTAGCGGGAGCCGCGGGGAGCAGTTCTTC.

The sample holds one count of this clone. The rearrangement joins TRBV4-2 to TRBJ2-5, with 10 nucleotides matching TRBD1. J lost 4 bases, V lost 2 bases, and 10 bases had no gene match. This CDR3 region has 17 residues. Germline V CDR1 and CDR2: LGHNA, YNFKEQ. Written as DNA, the CDR3 is TGTGCCAGCAGCCAAAGAGCGCAAGGGGACAGGGGAGAGACCCAGTACTTC. Translating it yields CASSQRAQGDRGETQYF.